This T cell receptor (beta chain) was captured in a study of blood T cell repertoires in COVID-19. Some clones are missing from TCRdb's copy, which holds only in-frame ones; the method was immunoSEQ multiplex PCR. The data show around 180,000 clones, 65% to 85% seen once. The CDR3 contains 15 residues. Germline values: CDR1 MNHEY, CDR2 SMNVEV (reference sequence). V dropped 1 base and J dropped 2 bases, with 9 bases sitting between them. Sequenced material: peripheral blood. The chain links TRBV27 to TRBJ2-1, with a weak D call TRBD1 (6 bases). The TCR was taken from a woman aged 25 to 39 with acute or convalescent COVID-19. The CDR3 region has the DNA TGTGCCAGCAGTTTATTGGGGGACACCTACAATGAGCAGTTCTTC. This sequence encodes CASSLLGDTYNEQFF.